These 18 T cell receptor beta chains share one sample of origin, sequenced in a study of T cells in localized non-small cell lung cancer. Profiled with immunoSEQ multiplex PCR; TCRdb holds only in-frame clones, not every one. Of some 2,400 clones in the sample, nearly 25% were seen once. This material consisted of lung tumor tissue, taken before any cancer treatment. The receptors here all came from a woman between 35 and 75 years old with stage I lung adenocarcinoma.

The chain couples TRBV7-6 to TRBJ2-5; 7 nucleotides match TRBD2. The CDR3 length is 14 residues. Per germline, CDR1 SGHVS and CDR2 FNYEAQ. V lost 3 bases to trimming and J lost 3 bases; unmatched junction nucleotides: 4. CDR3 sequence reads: CASSFLGGKETQYF. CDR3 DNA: TGTGCCAGCAGCTTTTTGGGAGGGAAAGAGACCCAGTACTTC.

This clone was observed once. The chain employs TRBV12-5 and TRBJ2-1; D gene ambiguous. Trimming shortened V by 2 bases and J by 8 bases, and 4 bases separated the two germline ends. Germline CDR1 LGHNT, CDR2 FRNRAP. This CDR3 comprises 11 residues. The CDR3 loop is CASGLIDEQFF. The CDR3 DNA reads TGTGCTAGTGGTTTGATAGATGAGCAGTTCTTC.

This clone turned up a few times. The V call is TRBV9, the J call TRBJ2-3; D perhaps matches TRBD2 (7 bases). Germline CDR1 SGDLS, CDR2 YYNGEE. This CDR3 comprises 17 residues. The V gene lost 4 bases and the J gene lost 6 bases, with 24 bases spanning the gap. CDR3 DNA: TGTGCCAGCAGCCCCCTCGAGGGGGGGGTCCAGGGGGATACGCAGTATTTT. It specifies CASSPLEGGVQGDTQYF.

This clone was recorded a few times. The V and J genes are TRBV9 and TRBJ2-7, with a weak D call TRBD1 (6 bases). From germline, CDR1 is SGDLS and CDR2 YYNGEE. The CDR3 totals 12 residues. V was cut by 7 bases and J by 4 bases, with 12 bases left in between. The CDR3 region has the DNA TGTGCCAGCGTCATACAGGGTTACGAGCAGTACTTC. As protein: CASVIQGYEQYF.

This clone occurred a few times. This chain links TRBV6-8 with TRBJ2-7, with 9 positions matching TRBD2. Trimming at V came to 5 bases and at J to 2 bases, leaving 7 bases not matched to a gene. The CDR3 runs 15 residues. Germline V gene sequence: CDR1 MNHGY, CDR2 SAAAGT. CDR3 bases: TGTGCCAGCAGTGTAAACAGCGGGGGGCCCTACGAGCAGTACTTC. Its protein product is CASSVNSGGPYEQYF.

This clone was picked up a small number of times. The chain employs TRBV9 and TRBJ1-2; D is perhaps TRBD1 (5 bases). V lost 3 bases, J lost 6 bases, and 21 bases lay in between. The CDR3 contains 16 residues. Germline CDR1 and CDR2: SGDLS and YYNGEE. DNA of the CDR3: TGTGCCAGCAGCGCCCCTACAAGGGGTTATGGGAATGGCTACACCTTC. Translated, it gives CASSAPTRGYGNGYTF.

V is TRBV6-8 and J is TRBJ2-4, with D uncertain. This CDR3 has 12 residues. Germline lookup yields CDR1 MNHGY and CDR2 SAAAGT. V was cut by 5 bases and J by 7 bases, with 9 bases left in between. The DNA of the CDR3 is TGTGCCAGCAGTCCCGGAGTGAACATTCAGTACTTC. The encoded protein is CASSPGVNIQYF.

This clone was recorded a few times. This CDR3 is CASSFTGPADNEQFF. The DNA of the CDR3 is TGTGCCAGCAGTTTTACCGGCCCAGCGGACAATGAGCAGTTCTTC. The V gene is TRBV6-8, the J gene TRBJ2-1, with D possibly being TRBD2 (5 bases). CDR1 and CDR2 (germline): MNHGY, SAAAGT. The ends were cut back, 4 bases at V and 5 bases at J, with 15 bases in the middle. CDR3 length: 15 residues.

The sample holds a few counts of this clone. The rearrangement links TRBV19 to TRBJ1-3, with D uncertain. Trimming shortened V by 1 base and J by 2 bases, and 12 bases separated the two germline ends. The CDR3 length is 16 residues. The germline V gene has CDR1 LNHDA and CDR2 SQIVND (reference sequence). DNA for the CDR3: TGTGCCAGTAGTATAGTCGGATTCTCGACTGGAAACACCATATATTTT. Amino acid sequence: CASSIVGFSTGNTIYF.

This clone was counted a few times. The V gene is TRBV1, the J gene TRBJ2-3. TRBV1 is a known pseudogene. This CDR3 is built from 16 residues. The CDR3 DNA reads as TGCGCCAGCAGCCAAGATAAGTGGGACAGCACAGATACGCAGTATTTT. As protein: CASSQDKWDSTDTQYF.

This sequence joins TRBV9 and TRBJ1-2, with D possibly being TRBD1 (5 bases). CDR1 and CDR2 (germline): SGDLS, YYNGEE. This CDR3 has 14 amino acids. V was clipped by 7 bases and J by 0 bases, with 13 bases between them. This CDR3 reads CASDRGTPNYGYTF. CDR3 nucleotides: TGTGCCAGCGACCGCGGGACCCCTAACTATGGCTACACCTTC. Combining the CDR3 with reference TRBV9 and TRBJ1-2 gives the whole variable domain DSGVTQTPKHLITATGQRVTLRCSPRSGDLSVYWYQQSLDQGLQFLIQYYNGEERAKGNILERFSAQQFPDLHSELNLSSLELGDSALYFCASDRGTPNYGYTFGSGTRLTVV.

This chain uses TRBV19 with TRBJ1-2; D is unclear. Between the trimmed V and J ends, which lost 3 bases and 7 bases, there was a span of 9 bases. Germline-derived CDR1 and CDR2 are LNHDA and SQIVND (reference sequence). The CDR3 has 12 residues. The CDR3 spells CASSIYSIGYTF. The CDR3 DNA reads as TGTGCCAGTAGTATCTACAGCATTGGCTACACCTTC.

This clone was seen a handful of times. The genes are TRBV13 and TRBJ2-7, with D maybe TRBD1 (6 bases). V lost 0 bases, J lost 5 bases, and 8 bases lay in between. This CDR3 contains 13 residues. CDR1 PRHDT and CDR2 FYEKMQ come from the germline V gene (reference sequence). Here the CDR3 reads CASSLGRGNEQYF. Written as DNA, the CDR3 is TGTGCCAGCAGCTTAGGCAGGGGCAACGAGCAGTACTTC.

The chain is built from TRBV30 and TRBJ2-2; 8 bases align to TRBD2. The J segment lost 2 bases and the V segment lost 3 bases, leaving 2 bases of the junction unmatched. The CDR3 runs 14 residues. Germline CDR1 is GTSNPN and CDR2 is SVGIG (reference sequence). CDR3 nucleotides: TGTGCCTGGAGGGGACTAGGTAACACCGGGGAGCTGTTTTTT. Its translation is CAWRGLGNTGELFF. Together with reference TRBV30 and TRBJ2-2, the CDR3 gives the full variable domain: SQTIHQWPATLVQPVGSPLSLECTVEGTSNPNLYWYRQAAGRGLQLLFYSVGIGQISSEVPQNLSASRPQDRQFILSSKKLLLSDSGFYLCAWRGLGNTGELFFGEGSRLTVL.

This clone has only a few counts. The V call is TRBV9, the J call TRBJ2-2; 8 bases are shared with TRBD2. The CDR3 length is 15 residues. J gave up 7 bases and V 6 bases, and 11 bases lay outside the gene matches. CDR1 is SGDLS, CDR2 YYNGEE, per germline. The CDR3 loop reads CASTIRASGFGELFF. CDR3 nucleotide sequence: TGTGCCAGCACTATAAGGGCTAGCGGGTTCGGGGAGCTGTTTTTT.

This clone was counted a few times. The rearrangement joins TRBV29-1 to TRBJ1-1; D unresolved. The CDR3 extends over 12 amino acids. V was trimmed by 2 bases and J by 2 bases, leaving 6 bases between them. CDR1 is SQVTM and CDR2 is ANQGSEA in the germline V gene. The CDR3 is CSVEYENTEAFF. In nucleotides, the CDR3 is TGCAGCGTTGAATACGAAAACACTGAAGCTTTCTTT.

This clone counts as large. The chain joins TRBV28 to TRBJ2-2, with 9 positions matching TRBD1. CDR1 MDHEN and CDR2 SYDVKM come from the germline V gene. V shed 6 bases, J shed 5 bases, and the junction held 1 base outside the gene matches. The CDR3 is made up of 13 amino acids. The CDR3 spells CASRGQGTGELFF. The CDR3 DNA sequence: TGTGCCAGCAGGGGACAGGGTACCGGGGAGCTGTTTTTT.

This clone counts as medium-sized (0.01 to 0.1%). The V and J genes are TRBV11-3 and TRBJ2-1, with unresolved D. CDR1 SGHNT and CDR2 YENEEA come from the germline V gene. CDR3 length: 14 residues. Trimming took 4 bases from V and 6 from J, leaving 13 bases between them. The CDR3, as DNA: TGTGCCAGCAGCTCACCCGGTTTTGGCAATGAGCAGTTCTTC. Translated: CASSSPGFGNEQFF.